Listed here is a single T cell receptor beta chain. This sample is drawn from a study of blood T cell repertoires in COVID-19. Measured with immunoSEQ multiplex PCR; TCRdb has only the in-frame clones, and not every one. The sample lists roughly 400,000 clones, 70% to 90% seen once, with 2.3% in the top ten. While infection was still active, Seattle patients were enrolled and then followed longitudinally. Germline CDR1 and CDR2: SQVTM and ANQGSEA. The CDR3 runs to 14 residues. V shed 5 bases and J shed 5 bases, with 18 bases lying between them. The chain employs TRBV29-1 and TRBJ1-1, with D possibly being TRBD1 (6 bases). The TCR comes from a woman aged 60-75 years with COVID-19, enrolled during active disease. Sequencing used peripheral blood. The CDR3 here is CSVPPRGLRTEAFF. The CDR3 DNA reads TGCAGCGTTCCTCCCAGGGGCCTGAGGACTGAAGCTTTCTTT.